This TCR beta chain was documented in a study of T cells in women clearing cervical HPV infection. Study-level information: Blood came at first lesion visit for cases, post-clearance for controls.

Study-wide results and limits: CIN3+ cases had significantly higher TCR richness than controls; evenness did not differ.

From germline, CDR1 is SGHNT and CDR2 YYREEE (reference sequence). This CDR3 is built from 13 residues. Trimming took 3 bases from V and 3 from J, leaving 9 bases between them. The data were produced by immunoSEQ multiplex PCR, yet TCRdb's version contains in-frame clones alone and is incomplete. The sample features about 22,000 clones, with approximately 5.4% in its top ten. Of note for this clone: Its antigen is not known. The CDR3 end lies 3 residues beyond the end of the read and is filled in from the germline J gene.

The chain carries TRBV5-4 and TRBJ1-1; no clear D. The sequencing input was blood buffy coat. The TCR originated in a woman between 18 and 70 years old with a cervical HPV16 infection that either progressed to CIN3+ or cleared (not recorded which). The DNA read from the CDR3 is TGTGCCAGCAGCTCCCCCGGGGACACTGAA. Protein product: CASSSPGDTE. The whole CDR3 is CASSSPGDTEAFF.